This T cell receptor beta chain came from a study of blood T cell repertoires in COVID-19. About the study: Specimens from acute and convalescent COVID-19 originated in the United States, Italy and Spain.

J lost 6 bases, V lost 0 bases, and 8 bases had no gene match. The CDR3 is made up of 15 amino acids. CDR1 is SGHRS, CDR2 YFSETQ, per germline. In the original processing: Reference gene primer amplification gave estimated nucleated cell counts. TCRdb's table, derived via immunoSEQ multiplex PCR, lists solely in-frame clones and lacks some. V and J calls and clone size follow that table, whereas D and trimming were derived from the DNA. The sample has 90,000 to 130,000 clones; over 60% are singletons. This sequence joins TRBV5-1 and TRBJ1-1; TRBD1 agrees at 7 bases. The clonotype originates from a woman of 80 years or more with active or convalescent COVID-19. The sample taken for sequencing was peripheral blood. Here the CDR3 reads CASSLGPAGGSEAFF. For the CDR3, the DNA is TGCGCCAGCAGCTTGGGGCCCGCAGGGGGGTCTGAAGCTTTCTTT.